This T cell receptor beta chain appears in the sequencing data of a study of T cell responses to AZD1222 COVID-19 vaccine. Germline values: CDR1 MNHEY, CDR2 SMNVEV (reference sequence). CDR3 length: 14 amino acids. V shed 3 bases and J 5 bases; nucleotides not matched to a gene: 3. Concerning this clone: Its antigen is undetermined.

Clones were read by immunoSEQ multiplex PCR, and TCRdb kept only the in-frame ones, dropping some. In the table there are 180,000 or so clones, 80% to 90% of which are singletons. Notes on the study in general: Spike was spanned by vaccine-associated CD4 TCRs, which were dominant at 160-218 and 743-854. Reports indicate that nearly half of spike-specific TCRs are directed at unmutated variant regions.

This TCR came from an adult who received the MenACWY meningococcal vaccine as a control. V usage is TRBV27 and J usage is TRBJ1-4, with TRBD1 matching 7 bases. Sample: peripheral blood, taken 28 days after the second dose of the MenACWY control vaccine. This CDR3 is CASSFQGENEKLFF. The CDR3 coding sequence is TGTGCCAGCAGTTTTCAGGGGGAGAATGAAAAACTGTTTTTT. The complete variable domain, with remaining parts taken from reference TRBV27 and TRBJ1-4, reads EAQVTQNPRYLITVTGKKLTVTCSQNMNHEYMSWYRQDPGLGLRQIYYSMNVEVTDKGDVPEGYKVSRKEKRNFPLILESPSPNQTSLYFCASSFQGENEKLFFGSGTQLSVL.